The source of this T cell receptor beta chain is a study of CD8 T cell repertoires and HIV-1 epitope variants. Sequenced by immunoSEQ multiplex PCR; TCRdb stores in-frame clones only, minus some. This sample has about 5,600 clones; about 71% occur once, and the top ten carry more than 35%. V lost 3 bases and J lost 3, with 16 bases in between. Germline V gene data show CDR1 as MDHEN and CDR2 as SYDVKM. The CDR3 has 16 residues. Comments on this clone: What it binds is unknown.

The sequencing input was cultured CD8+ T cells derived from PBMCs. The TCR sequence derives from a male donor with HIV. The chain uses TRBV28 and TRBJ2-3; D unclear. CDR3 sequence reads: CASSFRNSLETDTQYF. The CDR3 nucleotides are TGTGCCAGCAGTTTCCGCAACAGCCTCGAGACAGATACGCAGTATTTT.